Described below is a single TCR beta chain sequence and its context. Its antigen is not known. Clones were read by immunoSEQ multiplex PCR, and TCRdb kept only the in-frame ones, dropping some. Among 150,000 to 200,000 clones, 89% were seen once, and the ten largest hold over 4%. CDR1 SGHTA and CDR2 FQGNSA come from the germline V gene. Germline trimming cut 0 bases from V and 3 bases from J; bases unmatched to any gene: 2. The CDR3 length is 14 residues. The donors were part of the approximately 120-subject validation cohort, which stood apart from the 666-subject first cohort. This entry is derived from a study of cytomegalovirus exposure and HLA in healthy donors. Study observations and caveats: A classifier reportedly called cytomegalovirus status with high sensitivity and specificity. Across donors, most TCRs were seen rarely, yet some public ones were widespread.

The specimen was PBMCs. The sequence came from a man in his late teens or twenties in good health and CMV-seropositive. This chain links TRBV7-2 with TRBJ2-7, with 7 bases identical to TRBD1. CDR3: CASSLAQGNYEQYF. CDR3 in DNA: TGTGCCAGCAGCTTAGCACAGGGGAACTACGAGCAGTACTTC. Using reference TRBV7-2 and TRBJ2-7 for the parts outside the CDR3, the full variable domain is GAGVSQSPSNKVTEKGKDVELRCDPISGHTALYWYRQSLGQGLEFLIYFQGNSAPDKSGLPSDRFSAERTGGSVSTLTIQRTQQEDSAVYLCASSLAQGNYEQYFGPGTRLTVT.